This T cell receptor (beta chain) was identified in a study of blood T cell repertoires in COVID-19. Study background: There were acute and convalescent COVID-19 samples, and they came from the United States, Italy and Spain. Nucleic acid was either cDNA or gDNA, and it came from T cells, B-cell-depleted T cells, or PBMCs.

The study drew participants aged about 18 to 89 years from approximately 25 US areas. Participant-given clinical history determined each cohort assignment. Data came from immunoSEQ multiplex PCR; TCRdb stores just in-frame clones and leaves some out. The repertoire holds fewer than 300,000 clones, 75% to 95% seen once, with 0.95% to 1.3% in the top ten. In germline, CDR1 is SGHAT, CDR2 FQNNGV. Deletions cut 6 bases from V and 1 base from J, with 16 bases between. The CDR3 totals 17 residues. This chain connects TRBV11-2 to TRBJ1-6, with D perhaps TRBD1 (6 bases). The sequenced sample consisted of PBMCs or T cells enriched from blood (not recorded which). The clonotype originates from a woman in her twenties or thirties who had recovered from COVID-19. The CDR3 reads CASRLSTGSSYNSPLHF. CDR3 DNA: TGTGCCAGCAGGCTTAGTACAGGGAGTTCCTATAATTCACCCCTCCACTTT.